This TCR beta chain was captured in a study of a mutant IDH1 vaccine in newly diagnosed glioma. Overall study: Investigators started vaccination 4-6 weeks after radiotherapy alone, or with temozolomide cycles. Most had both radiotherapy and temozolomide beforehand; others had only one. Males made up approximately 60% and females roughly 40% of treated patients, whose mean age was around 41 years. Whole-study results and caveats: Pseudoprogression appeared unlinked to shifts in leading peripheral T cell clonotypes.

With regard to this clone: Antigen specificity is unknown.

Libraries were prepared by immunoSEQ multiplex PCR; TCRdb keeps only in-frame clonotypes and omits some of them. The table records more than 55,000 clones, around four fifths of them present only once. Time point reported: week 35, safety follow-up. Doses consisted of 300 ug of mutant IDH1 20-mer peptide each, paired with topical imiquimod. The receptor was derived from a man aged 30 to 45 with glioma. The material sequenced was PBMCs, taken from a glioma patient whose treatment included an IDH1 peptide vaccine.

In DNA form, the CDR3 reads TGTGCCAGCAGCGTAGAATGGGGACAGGTCTATGGCTACACCTTC. Translated: CASSVEWGQVYGYTF. This chain links TRBV9 with TRBJ1-2; TRBD1 matches at 8 bases. The CDR3 contains 15 residues. Germline V gene data show CDR1 as SGDLS and CDR2 as YYNGEE. V was pared by 0 bases and J by 4 bases, with 5 bases of the junction left unmatched.